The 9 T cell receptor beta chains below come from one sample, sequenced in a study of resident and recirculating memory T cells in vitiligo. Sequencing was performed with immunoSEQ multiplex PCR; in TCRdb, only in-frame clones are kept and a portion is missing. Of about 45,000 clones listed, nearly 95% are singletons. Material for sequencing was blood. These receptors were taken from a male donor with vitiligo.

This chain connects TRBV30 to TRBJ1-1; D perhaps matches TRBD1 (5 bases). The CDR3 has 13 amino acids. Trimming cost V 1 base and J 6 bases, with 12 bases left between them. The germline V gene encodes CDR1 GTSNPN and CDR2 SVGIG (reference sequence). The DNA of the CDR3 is TGTGCCTGGAGTGGCATAGGGGATGCTGAAGCTTTCTTT. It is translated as CAWSGIGDAEAFF.

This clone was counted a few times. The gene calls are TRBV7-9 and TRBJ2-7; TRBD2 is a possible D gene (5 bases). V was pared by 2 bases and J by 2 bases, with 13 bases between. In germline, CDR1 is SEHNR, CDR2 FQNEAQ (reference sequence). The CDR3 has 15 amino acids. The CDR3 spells CASSLPGVSAYEQYF. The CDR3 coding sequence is TGTGCCAGCAGCTTACCCGGGGTATCCGCCTACGAGCAGTACTTC. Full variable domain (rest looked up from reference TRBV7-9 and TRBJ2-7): DTGVSQNPRHKITKRGQNVTFRCDPISEHNRLYWYRQTLGQGPEFLTYFQNEAQLEKSRLLSDRFSAERPKGSFSTLEIQRTEQGDSAMYLCASSLPGVSAYEQYFGPGTRLTVT.

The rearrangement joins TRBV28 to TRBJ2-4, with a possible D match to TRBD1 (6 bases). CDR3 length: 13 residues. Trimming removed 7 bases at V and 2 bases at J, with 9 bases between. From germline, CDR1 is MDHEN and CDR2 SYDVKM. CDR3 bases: TGTGCCAGCATAGGGACACCCAAAAACATTCAGTACTTC. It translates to CASIGTPKNIQYF.

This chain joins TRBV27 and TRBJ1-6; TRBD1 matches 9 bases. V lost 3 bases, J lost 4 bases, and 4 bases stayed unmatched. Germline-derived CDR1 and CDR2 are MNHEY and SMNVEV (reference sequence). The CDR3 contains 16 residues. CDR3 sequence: CASSFSGQGYNSPLHF. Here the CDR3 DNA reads TGTGCCAGCAGTTTTAGTGGACAGGGGTATAATTCACCCCTCCACTTT.

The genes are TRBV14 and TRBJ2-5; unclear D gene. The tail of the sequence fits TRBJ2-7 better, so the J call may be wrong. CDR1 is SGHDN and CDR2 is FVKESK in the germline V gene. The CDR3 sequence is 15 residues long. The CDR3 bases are TGTGCCAGCAGCCAAGATCCTGCCAAGTTCTACGAGCAGTACTTC. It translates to CASSQDPAKFYEQYF.

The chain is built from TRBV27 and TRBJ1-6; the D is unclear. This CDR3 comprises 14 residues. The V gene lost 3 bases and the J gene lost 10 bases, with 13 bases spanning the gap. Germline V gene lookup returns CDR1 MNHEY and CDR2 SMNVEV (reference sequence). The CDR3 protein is CASSFLRNRSPLHF. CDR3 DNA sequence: TGTGCCAGCAGTTTTCTGAGGAATAGGTCACCCCTCCACTTT.

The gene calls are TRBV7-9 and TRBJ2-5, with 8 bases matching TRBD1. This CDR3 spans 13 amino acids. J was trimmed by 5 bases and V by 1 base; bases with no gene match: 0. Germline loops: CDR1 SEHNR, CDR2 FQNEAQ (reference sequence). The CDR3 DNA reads TGTGCCAGCAGCTTAGGACAGGGGGAGACCCAGTACTTC. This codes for CASSLGQGETQYF.

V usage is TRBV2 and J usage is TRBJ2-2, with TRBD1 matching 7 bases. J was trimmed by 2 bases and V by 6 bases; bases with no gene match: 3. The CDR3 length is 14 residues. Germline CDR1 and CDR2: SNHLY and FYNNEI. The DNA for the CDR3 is TGTGCCAGCAGGGACAGGACCAACACCGGGGAGCTGTTTTTT. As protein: CASRDRTNTGELFF.

CDR3 bases: TGTGCCACCAGCAGAGATCAACTTGAACAGGGAGAGACCCAGTACTTC. It is translated as CATSRDQLEQGETQYF. V is TRBV15 and J is TRBJ2-5; a weak D match, TRBD1 (6 bases). V was pared by 0 bases and J by 4 bases, with 15 bases between. CDR3 size: 16 residues. Germline CDR1 is LNHNV and CDR2 is YYDKDF (reference sequence).